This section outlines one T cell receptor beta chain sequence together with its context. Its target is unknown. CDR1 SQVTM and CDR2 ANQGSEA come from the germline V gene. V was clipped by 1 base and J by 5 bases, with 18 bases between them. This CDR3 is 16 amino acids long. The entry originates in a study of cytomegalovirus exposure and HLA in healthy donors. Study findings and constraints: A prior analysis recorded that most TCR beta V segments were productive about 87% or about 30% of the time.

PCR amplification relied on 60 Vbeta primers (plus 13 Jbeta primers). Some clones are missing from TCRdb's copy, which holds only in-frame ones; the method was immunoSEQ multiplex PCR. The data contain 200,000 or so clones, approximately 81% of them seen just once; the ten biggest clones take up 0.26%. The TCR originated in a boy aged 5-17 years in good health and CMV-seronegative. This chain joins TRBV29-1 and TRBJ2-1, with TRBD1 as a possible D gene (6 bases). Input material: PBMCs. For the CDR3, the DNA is TGCAGCGTTGAAGCCTCCGAGACAGGACTGAACAATGAGCAGTTCTTC. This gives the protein CSVEASETGLNNEQFF.